These 13 T cell receptor beta chains came from one sample sequenced in a study of post-analysis software for immune sequencing data. General study points: Five TRBV segments (TRBV5-6, TRBV5-1 and TRBV20-1 among them) occurred more frequently in patients than in controls.

cDNA libraries of TCR beta carried unique molecular identifiers. TCRdb processed the PCR reads anew with MiXCR; each CDR3 protein has one entry. The table includes roughly 620,000 distinct CDR3 sequences, around 40% detected once. No antigens are known for them. The specimen sequenced was blood. All receptors come from a girl aged 5-17 years with multiple sclerosis.

The rearrangement links TRBV29-1 to TRBJ2-5; the D gene is possibly TRBD1 (6 bases). The V end was cut by 3 bases, the J end by 0 bases, with 17 bases between. This CDR3 has 16 amino acids. The germline V gene encodes CDR1 SQVTM and CDR2 ANQGSEA. CDR3 coding DNA: TGCAGCGTTGAGTCGAGTGGACAGCCGTACCAAGAGACCCAGTACTTC. It specifies CSVESSGQPYQETQYF.

V is TRBV20-1 and J is TRBJ2-7, with TRBD1 as a possible D gene (6 bases). The CDR3 has 13 amino acids. V was pared by 6 bases and J by 0 bases, with 12 bases between. Germline V gene data show CDR1 as DFQATT and CDR2 as SNEGSKA (reference sequence). The CDR3 spells CSARQASSYEQYF. The CDR3 DNA is TGCAGTGCCAGACAGGCCAGCTCCTACGAGCAGTACTTC.

The V call is TRBV7-3, the J call TRBJ2-1; TRBD2 matches at 16 bases. The trim removed 5 bases at V and 11 bases at J, leaving 3 bases unmatched. This CDR3 is built from 14 residues. The germline V gene has CDR1 SGHTA and CDR2 FQGTGA. The DNA for the CDR3 is TGTGCCAGCAGCCTGGGACTAGCGGGGGGGAAGCAGTTCTTC. Translating it yields CASSLGLAGGKQFF.

The chain couples TRBV12-3 or TRBV12-4 to TRBJ2-3; 7 bases are a match to TRBD2. With V trimmed by 5 bases and J by 1 base, 9 bases remained unmatched. The CDR3 totals 16 residues. The CDR3 nucleotides are TGTGCCAGCAGTCCAGCGGGACCCTCCGGCACAGATACGCAGTATTTT. Residues: CASSPAGPSGTDTQYF.

The chain has TRBV6-5 and TRBJ1-3; D possibly corresponds to TRBD1 (6 bases). CDR3 length: 13 residues. Germline V gives CDR1 MNHEY, CDR2 SVGAGI. Between the trimmed V and J ends, which lost 4 bases and 2 bases, there was a span of 6 bases. CDR3: CASSWDTGNTIYF. CDR3 DNA: TGTGCCAGCAGTTGGGACACTGGAAACACCATATATTTT.

This clonotype was seen only a few times. V usage is TRBV12-3 or TRBV12-4 and J usage is TRBJ2-4; no reliable D call. The CDR3 extends over 17 amino acids. V was cut by 4 bases and J by 3 bases, with 19 bases left in between. The CDR3 is CASSSLHWAVGKNIQYF. Written as DNA, the CDR3 is TGTGCCAGCAGTTCCTTACACTGGGCGGTAGGCAAAAACATTCAGTACTTC.

This chain uses TRBV29-1 with TRBJ2-3; 8 positions agree with TRBD1. With 5 bases clipped from V and 3 bases from J, the junction kept 10 bases outside the gene matches. The CDR3 is made up of 15 amino acids. Germline assignment: CDR1 SQVTM and CDR2 ANQGSEA. The CDR3 reads CSVTDGTGTTDTQYF. Written as DNA, the CDR3 is TGCAGCGTTACCGACGGGACAGGTACTACAGATACGCAGTATTTT.

This chain links TRBV2 with TRBJ2-5, with a possible D match to TRBD2 (6 bases). V gave up 2 bases and J gave up 5 bases, with 18 bases separating them. There are 16 residues in the CDR3. CDR1 SNHLY and CDR2 FYNNEI come from the germline V gene. CDR3 loop: CASSEWRQGGGETQYF. DNA for the CDR3: TGTGCCAGCAGTGAATGGAGGCAGGGCGGAGGGGAGACCCAGTACTTC. Complete variable domain (other parts from reference TRBV2 and TRBJ2-5): EPEVTQTPSHQVTQMGQEVILRCVPISNHLYFYWYRQILGQKVEFLVSFYNNEISEKSEIFDDQFSVERPDGSNFTLKIRSTKLEDSAMYFCASSEWRQGGGETQYFGPGTRLLVL.

The chain joins TRBV19 to TRBJ2-1; no clear D. Trimming left V 5 bases short and J 6 bases short, with 17 bases between. CDR1 is LNHDA and CDR2 is SQIVND in the germline V gene (reference sequence). This CDR3 is 15 amino acids long. The CDR3 is CASSLKARISNEQFF. The CDR3 bases are TGTGCCAGTAGTCTCAAGGCTAGAATTAGCAATGAGCAGTTCTTC.

In this sample, this clonotype turned up a few times. The chain uses TRBV12-3 or TRBV12-4 and TRBJ1-2, with 9 nucleotides matching TRBD1. The V gene end was trimmed by 6 bases and the J gene end by 5 bases; junction bases not matched to a gene: 7. The CDR3 runs to 14 residues. DNA of the CDR3: TGTGCCAGCAGCATCGGGACAGGGTCTTATGGCTACACCTTC. Residues: CASSIGTGSYGYTF.

This clonotype has a handful of counts. The chain is built from TRBV5-1 and TRBJ2-5, with D uncertain. Germline-derived CDR1 and CDR2 are SGHRS and YFSETQ. This CDR3 region has 16 residues. Trimming left V 0 bases short and J 2 bases short, with 14 bases between. The CDR3 loop is CASSLEPGWEQETQYF. The CDR3 DNA reads TGCGCCAGCAGCTTGGAGCCGGGTTGGGAACAAGAGACCCAGTACTTC.

The chain employs TRBV20-1 and TRBJ2-3, with unresolved D. CDR3 length: 17 residues. Germline lookup yields CDR1 DFQATT and CDR2 SNEGSKA (reference sequence). The V end lost 0 bases, the J end lost 4 bases, and 20 bases lay between the germline ends. CDR3 bases: TGCAGTGCTAGAGACAAGCCGCACTGTGGGGTACCAGATACGCAGTATTTT. It is translated as CSARDKPHCGVPDTQYF.

This clonotype was counted a few times. The chain links TRBV6-5 to TRBJ1-2; D unclear. CDR3 length: 11 amino acids. The ends were cut back, 5 bases at V and 8 bases at J, with 9 bases in the middle. The germline V gene has CDR1 MNHEY and CDR2 SVGAGI. For the CDR3, the DNA is TGTGCCAGCAGTCAGAGCGGAGGCTACACCTTC. Its protein product is CASSQSGGYTF.